What follows are 5 T cell receptor beta chains derived from one specimen sequenced in a study of regulatory T cells in long-lasting Graves disease. Time point of the sample: newly diagnosed GD, antithyroid drugs for less than 3 months. Scientists built the TCR library using RNA that was extracted from PBMCs. iRepertoire HTBI primers and Arm-PCR of CDR3 regions built TCR beta libraries. TCRdb itself ran the multiplex PCR reads through MiXCR, one entry per CDR3 protein. The table has about 440,000 distinct CDR3 sequences, around 17% seen once; the top ten hold about 10%. The sample was also linked to a second study, of T cells in Graves' hyperthyroidism and ophthalmopathy.

The sequencing here drew on peripheral blood mononuclear cells (PBMCs), taken at new diagnosis, from a patient treated with antithyroid drugs. These TCRs come from a woman aged 25 to 39 with Graves disease.

This clonotype was counted once. The rearrangement links TRBV9 to TRBJ2-7; D assignment may be TRBD1 or TRBD2 (5 bases each). Per germline, CDR1 SGDLS and CDR2 YYNGEE. The CDR3 contains 16 residues. The V end was cut by 0 bases, the J end by 0 bases, with 13 bases between. The CDR3 region is CASSVADEGSSYEQYF. Here the CDR3 DNA reads TGTGCCAGCAGCGTAGCTGACGAGGGGAGCTCCTACGAGCAGTACTTC.

This clonotype was picked up many times. The chain joins TRBV28 to TRBJ2-1, with D maybe TRBD2 (7 bases). Trimming removed 1 base from V and 7 bases from J, with 20 bases in between. CDR3 size: 17 residues. The V gene's germline CDR1 is MDHEN and CDR2 SYDVKM. As DNA, the CDR3 is TGTGCCAGCAGTTTATTTGGCCTAGCGGAGGGACATAATGAGCAGTTCTTC. This sequence encodes CASSLFGLAEGHNEQFF.

As for this clonotype: A much larger clone differs by one base, so this may be a read error. The chain couples TRBV13 to TRBJ2-1; 7 bases match TRBD2. The CDR3 contains 15 residues. The germline CDR1 and CDR2 sequences are PRHDT and FYEKMQ (reference sequence). V shed 5 bases and J 13 bases; nucleotides not matched to a gene: 17. In DNA form, the CDR3 reads TGTGCCAGCAGCCCGCGGGGCGGGAGTAAAGAGACCCAGTTCTTC. Encoded protein: CASSPRGGSKETQFF.

This clonotype has a handful of counts. The rearrangement joins TRBV7-6 to TRBJ2-2; no clear D. The germline V gene encodes CDR1 SGHVS and CDR2 FNYEAQ. The V gene lost 5 bases and the J gene lost 4 bases, with 14 bases spanning the gap. This CDR3 contains 15 residues. In nucleotides, the CDR3 is TGTGCCAGCAGCATCCGCCCGCGGACCACCGGGGAGCTGTTTTTT. It specifies CASSIRPRTTGELFF.

This clonotype was detected a few times. One junction end disagrees with the germline gene, perhaps due to a read error. The chain recombines TRBV15 with TRBJ2-3, with D perhaps TRBD2 (6 bases). This CDR3 contains 17 residues. Germline V gene sequence: CDR1 LNHNV, CDR2 YYDKDF (reference sequence). DNA for the CDR3: TGTGCCACCAGCAGAGGAACCGCGGCAACTAGCACAGGTACGCAGTATTTT. Encoded protein: CATSRGTAATSTGTQYF.